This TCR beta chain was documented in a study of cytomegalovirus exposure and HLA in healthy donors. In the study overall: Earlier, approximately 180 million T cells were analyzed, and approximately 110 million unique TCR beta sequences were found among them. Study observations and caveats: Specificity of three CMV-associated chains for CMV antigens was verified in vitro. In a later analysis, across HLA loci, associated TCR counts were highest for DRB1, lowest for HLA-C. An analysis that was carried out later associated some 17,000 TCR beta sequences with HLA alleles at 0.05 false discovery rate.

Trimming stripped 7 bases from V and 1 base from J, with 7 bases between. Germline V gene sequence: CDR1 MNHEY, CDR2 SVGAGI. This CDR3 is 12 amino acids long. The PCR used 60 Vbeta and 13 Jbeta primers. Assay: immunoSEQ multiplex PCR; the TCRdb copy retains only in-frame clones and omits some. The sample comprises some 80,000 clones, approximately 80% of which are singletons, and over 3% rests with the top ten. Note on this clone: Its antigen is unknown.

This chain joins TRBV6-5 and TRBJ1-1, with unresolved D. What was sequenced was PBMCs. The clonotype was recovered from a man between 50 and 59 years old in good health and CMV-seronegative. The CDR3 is CASTRTNTEAFF. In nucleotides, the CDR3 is TGTGCCAGCACGCGAACGAACACTGAAGCTTTCTTT.